The T cell receptor beta chain described here comes from a study of read filtering for tumor transcriptome and immune sequencing. This clonotype was observed many times. V gave up 3 bases and J gave up 0 bases; unmatched junction bases: 8. The germline V gene has CDR1 SNHLY and CDR2 FYNNEI. This CDR3 region has 17 residues. This library used roughly 400 ng RNA and molecular barcoded adaptors spanning alpha/delta and beta/gamma chains. TCRdb passed the reads through MiXCR, listing each CDR3 protein once. The sample lists tens of thousands of distinct CDR3 sequences, about 22% seen once, with approximately 10% in the top ten.

The sequenced sample was a population of CD138-negative cells sorted from bone marrow. This receptor was taken from a donor aged 40 or older with multiple myeloma. The chain carries TRBV2 and TRBJ1-2; 9 bases are shared with TRBD1. The CDR3, as DNA: TGTGCCAGCAGTGAGATGGGACAGGGATTTCCTAACTATGGCTACACCTTC. It translates to CASSEMGQGFPNYGYTF.